These 10 T cell receptor beta chains were all obtained from the same sample, sequenced in a study of cytomegalovirus exposure and HLA in healthy donors. The PCR made use of 60 Vbeta and 13 Jbeta primers. Data came from immunoSEQ multiplex PCR; TCRdb stores just in-frame clones and leaves some out. The sample includes under 150,000 clones, approximately 78% seen only once; the top ten take roughly 6.2%. The sample taken for sequencing was PBMCs. These TCRs come from a woman between 40 and 50 years old in good health and CMV-seropositive.

This clone appeared a few times. A junction end diverges from the germline sequence, so it may reflect a read error. The rearrangement uses TRBV6-5 and TRBJ1-1; D uncertain. The CDR3 runs to 12 residues. CDR1 is MNHEY and CDR2 is SVGAGI in the germline V gene. In DNA, the CDR3 is TGTGCCATCAGTGTCGAGGGTCGGGAAGCTTTCTTT. Residues: CAISVEGREAFF.

The chain employs TRBV9 and TRBJ2-5; 7 bases map to TRBD1. Germline trimming cut 0 bases from V and 3 bases from J; bases unmatched to any gene: 5. Germline V lookup: CDR1 SGDLS, CDR2 YYNGEE. This CDR3 contains 15 residues. The CDR3 loop reads CASSVALGTEETQYF. The CDR3 nucleotides are TGTGCCAGCAGCGTAGCGTTGGGGACAGAAGAGACCCAGTACTTC.

The chain couples TRBV28 to TRBJ1-4, with D possibly matching TRBD1 (5 bases). V lost 7 bases to trimming and J lost 11 bases, with 17 bases between them. Germline V gives CDR1 MDHEN, CDR2 SYDVKM. The CDR3 runs to 13 residues. CDR3 in amino acids: CASKVLAGLKLFF. The DNA of the CDR3 is TGTGCCAGCAAGGTTCTGGCAGGGCTGAAACTGTTTTTT.

V is TRBV7-9 and J is TRBJ2-7, with 13 bases matching TRBD2. The V and J ends lost 4 bases and 12 bases, in that order; junction bases with no gene match: 9. CDR3 length equals 14 residues. Germline-derived CDR1 and CDR2 are SEHNR and FQNEAQ (reference sequence). DNA for the CDR3: TGTGCCAGCAGCTCCCGGACTAGCGGGAGCAGGAGGTACTTC. It translates to CASSSRTSGSRRYF.

V usage is TRBV21-1 and J usage is TRBJ2-5; whether TRBD2, the table's D call, matches the DNA was not checked. The J call may not be correct, given that the DNA end is closer to TRBJ2-7. TRBV21-1 is recorded as a pseudogene. The CDR3 consists of 16 residues. The CDR3 loop reads CASSKGSGKSSYEQYF. In nucleotides, the CDR3 is TGTGCCAGCAGCAAAGGAAGCGGAAAGTCCTCCTACGAGCAGTACTTC.

This chain uses TRBV5-1 with TRBJ2-3; 9 bases fit TRBD2. CDR3 length equals 16 residues. The V and J ends lost 0 bases and 4 bases, in that order; junction bases with no gene match: 6. Germline CDR1 reads SGHRS; CDR2 reads YFSETQ. CDR3 DNA: TGCGCCAGCAGCTTGGGGGTAGCGGGAGTCGCAGATACGCAGTATTTT. This translates into CASSLGVAGVADTQYF.

DNA for the CDR3: TGTGCCAGCAGCCTCACGGAGACGGGCTACGAGCAGTACTTC. This encodes CASSLTETGYEQYF. V is TRBV5-6 and J is TRBJ2-7, with unresolved D. CDR3 length: 14 residues. Deletions cut 4 bases from V and 3 bases from J, with 14 bases between. Germline V gene data show CDR1 as SGHDT and CDR2 as YYEEEE.

This chain links TRBV5-6 with TRBJ1-2; D is undetermined. Between the trimmed V and J ends, which lost 4 bases and 0 bases, there was a span of 16 bases. CDR3 length equals 16 residues. CDR1 is SGHDT and CDR2 is YYEEEE in the germline V gene. CDR3 in amino acids: CASSRSGLGANYGYTF. The CDR3, as DNA: TGTGCCAGCAGCCGCAGCGGGCTCGGAGCTAACTATGGCTACACCTTC.

This rearrangement joins TRBV27 to TRBJ2-3, with 12 bases aligning to TRBD2. V trimming: 5 bases; J trimming: 2 bases; junction bases outside the gene matches: 8. Per germline, CDR1 MNHEY and CDR2 SMNVEV (reference sequence). The CDR3 is 17 residues long. DNA for the CDR3: TGTGCCAGCAGTGGCACGACTAGCGGGAGATACACAGATACGCAGTATTTT. Amino acids: CASSGTTSGRYTDTQYF.

This sequence joins TRBV28 and TRBJ1-1, with D tentatively TRBD1 (5 bases). V was shortened by 4 bases and J by 4 bases, with 19 bases between the two germline ends. The CDR3 extends over 16 amino acids. Germline lookup yields CDR1 MDHEN and CDR2 SYDVKM. The CDR3 spells CASSSQGRGEGTEAFF. CDR3 DNA: TGTGCCAGCAGTTCCCAAGGCCGAGGGGAGGGCACTGAAGCTTTCTTT.